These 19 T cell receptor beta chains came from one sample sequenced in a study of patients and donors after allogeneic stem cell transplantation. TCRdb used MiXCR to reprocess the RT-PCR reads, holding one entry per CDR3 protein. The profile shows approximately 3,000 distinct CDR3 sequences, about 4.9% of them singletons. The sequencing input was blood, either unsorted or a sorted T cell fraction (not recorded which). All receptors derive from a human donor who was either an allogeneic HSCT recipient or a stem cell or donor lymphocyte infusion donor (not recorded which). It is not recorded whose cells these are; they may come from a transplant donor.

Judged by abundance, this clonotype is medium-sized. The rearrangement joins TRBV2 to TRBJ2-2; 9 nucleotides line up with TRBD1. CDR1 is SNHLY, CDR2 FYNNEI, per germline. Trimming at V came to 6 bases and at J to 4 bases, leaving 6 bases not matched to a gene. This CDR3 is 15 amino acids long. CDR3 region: CASRSRDRATGELFF. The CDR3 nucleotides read TGTGCCAGCAGATCCCGGGACAGGGCCACCGGGGAGCTGTTTTTT.

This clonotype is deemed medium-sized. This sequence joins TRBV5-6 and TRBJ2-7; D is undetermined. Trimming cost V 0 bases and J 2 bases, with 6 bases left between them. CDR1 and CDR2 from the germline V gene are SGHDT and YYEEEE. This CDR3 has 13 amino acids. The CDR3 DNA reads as TGTGCCAGCAGCTTGGATCAGACCTACGAGCAGTACTTC. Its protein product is CASSLDQTYEQYF.

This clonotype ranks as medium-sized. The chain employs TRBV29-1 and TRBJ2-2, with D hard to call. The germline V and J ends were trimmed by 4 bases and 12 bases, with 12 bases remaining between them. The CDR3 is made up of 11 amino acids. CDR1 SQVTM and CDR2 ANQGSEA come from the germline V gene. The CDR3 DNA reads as TGCAGCGTTGGTTCCGGCTCAAAGCTGTTTTTT. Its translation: CSVGSGSKLFF.

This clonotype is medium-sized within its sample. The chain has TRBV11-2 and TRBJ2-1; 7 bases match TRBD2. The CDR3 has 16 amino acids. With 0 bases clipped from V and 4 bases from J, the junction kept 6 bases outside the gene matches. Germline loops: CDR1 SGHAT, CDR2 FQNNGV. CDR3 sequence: CASSLESGGGYNEQFF. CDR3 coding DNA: TGTGCCAGCAGCTTAGAGTCGGGAGGCGGTTACAATGAGCAGTTCTTC.

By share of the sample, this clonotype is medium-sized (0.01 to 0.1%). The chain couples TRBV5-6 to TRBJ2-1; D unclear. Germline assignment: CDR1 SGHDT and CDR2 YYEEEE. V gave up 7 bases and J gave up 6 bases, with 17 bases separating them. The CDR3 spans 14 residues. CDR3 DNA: TGTGCCAGCCGATCGTCTAGGGCAGGCAATGAGCAGTTCTTC. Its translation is CASRSSRAGNEQFF.

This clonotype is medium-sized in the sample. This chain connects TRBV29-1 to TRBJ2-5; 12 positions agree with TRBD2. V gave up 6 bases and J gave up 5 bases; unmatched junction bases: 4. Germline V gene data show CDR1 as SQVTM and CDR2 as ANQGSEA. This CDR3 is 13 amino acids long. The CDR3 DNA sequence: TGCAGCGTACTAGCGGGAGGTTGGGAGACCCAGTACTTC. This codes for CSVLAGGWETQYF.

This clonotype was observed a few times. In DNA, the CDR3 is TGTGCCAGTAGTCCCCGGGACTCTCTCACAGATACGCAGTATTTT. Amino acids: CASSPRDSLTDTQYF. The genes are TRBV19 and TRBJ2-3, with D perhaps matching TRBD2 (6 bases). Trimming left V 5 bases short and J 2 bases short, with 14 bases between. Germline values: CDR1 LNHDA, CDR2 SQIVND (reference sequence). CDR3 size: 15 residues.

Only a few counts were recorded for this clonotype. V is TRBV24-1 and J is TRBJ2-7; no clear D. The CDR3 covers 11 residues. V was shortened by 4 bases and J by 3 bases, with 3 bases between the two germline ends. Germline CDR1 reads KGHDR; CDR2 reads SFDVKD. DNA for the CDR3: TGTGCCACCAGTGAAGGCTACGAGCAGTACTTC. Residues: CATSEGYEQYF.

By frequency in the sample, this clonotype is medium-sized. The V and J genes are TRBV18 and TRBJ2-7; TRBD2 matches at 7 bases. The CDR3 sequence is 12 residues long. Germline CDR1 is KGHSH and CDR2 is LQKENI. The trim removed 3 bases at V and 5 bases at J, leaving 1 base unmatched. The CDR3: CASSPTSDEQYF. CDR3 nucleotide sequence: TGTGCCAGCTCACCCACTAGCGACGAGCAGTACTTC.

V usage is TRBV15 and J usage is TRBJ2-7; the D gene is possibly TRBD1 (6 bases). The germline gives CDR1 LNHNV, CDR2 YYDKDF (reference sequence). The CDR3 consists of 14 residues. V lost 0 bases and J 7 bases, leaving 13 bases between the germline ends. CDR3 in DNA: TGTGCCACCAGCAGAGATTCCAGGGGAACAGAGCAGTACTTC. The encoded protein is CATSRDSRGTEQYF.

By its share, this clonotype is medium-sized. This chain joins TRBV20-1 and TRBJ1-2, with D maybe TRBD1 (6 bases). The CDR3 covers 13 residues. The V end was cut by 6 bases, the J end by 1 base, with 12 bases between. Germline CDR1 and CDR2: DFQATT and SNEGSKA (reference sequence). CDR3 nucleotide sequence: TGCAGTGCCACGACAGGCGTTAACTATGGCTACACCTTC. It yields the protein CSATTGVNYGYTF.

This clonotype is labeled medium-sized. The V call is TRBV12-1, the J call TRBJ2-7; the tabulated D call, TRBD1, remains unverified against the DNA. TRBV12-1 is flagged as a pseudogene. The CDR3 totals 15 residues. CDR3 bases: TGTGCCAGCAGATCAAGATGGACACGCTCCTACGAGCAGTACTTC. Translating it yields CASRSRWTRSYEQYF.

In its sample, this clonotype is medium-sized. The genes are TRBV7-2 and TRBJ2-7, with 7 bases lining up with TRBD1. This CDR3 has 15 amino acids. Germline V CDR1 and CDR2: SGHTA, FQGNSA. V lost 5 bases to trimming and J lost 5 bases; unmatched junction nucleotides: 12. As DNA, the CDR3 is TGTGCCAGCAGCCCAACAGGGGCGGGTTACGACGAGCAGTACTTC. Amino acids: CASSPTGAGYDEQYF.

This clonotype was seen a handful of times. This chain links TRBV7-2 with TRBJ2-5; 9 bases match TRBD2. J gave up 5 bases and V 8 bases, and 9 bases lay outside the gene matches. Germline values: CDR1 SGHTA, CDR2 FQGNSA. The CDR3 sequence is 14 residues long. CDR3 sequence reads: CASVLAGVPETQYF. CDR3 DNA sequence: TGTGCCAGCGTACTAGCGGGCGTCCCCGAGACCCAGTACTTC.

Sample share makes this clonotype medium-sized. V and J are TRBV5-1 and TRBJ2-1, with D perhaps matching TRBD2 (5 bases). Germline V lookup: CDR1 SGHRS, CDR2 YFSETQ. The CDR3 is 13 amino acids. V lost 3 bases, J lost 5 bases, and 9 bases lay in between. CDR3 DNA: TGCGCCAGCAGCTCGAGGGTAGACAATGAGCAGTTCTTC. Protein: CASSSRVDNEQFF.

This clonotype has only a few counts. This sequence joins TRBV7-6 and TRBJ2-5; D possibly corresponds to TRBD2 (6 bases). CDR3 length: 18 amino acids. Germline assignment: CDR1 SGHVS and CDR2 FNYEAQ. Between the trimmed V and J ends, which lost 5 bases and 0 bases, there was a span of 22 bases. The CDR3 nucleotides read TGTGCCAGCAGCCCCGAGGTCCTTAACTGGGACTACCAAGAGACCCAGTACTTC. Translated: CASSPEVLNWDYQETQYF.

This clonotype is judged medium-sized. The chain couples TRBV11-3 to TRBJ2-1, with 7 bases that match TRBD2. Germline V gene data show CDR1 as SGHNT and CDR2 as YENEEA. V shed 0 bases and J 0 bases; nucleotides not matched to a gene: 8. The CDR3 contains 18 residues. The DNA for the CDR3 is TGTGCCAGCAGCTTAGATCAAGGCGGGAGTAGCTCCTACAATGAGCAGTTCTTC. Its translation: CASSLDQGGSSSYNEQFF.

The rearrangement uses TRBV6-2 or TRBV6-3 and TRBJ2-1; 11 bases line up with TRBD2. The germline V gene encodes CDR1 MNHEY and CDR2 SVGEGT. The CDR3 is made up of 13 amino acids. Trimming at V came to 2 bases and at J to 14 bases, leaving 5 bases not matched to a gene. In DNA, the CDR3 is TGTGCCAGCAGTTACCCAGCTAGCGGGAGGAAGTTCTTC. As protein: CASSYPASGRKFF.

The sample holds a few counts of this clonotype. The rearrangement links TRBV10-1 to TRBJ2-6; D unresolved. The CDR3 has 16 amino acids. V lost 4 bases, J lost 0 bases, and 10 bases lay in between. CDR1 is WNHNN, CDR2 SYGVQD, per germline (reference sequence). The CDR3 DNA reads TGCGCCAGCAGTGGGTGTGTGAGCTCTGGGGCCAACGTCCTGACTTTC. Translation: CASSGCVSSGANVLTF.